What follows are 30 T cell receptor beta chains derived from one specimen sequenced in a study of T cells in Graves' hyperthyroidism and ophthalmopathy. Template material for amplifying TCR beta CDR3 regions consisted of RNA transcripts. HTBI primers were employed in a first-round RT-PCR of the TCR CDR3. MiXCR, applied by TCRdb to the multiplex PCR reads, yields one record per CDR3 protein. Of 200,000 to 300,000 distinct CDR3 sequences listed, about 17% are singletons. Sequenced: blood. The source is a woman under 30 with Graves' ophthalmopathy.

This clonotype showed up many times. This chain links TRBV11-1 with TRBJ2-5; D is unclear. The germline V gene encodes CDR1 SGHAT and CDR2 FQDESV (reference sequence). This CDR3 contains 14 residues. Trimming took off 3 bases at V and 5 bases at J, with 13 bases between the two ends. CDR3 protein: CASSLVASGETQYF. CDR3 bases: TGTGCCAGCAGCTTGGTCGCTAGTGGGGAGACCCAGTACTTC.

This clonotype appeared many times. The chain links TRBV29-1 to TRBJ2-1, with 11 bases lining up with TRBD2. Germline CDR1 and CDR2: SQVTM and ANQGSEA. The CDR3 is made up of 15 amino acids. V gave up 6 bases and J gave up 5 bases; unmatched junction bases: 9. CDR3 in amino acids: CSVQRLAGRNNEQFF. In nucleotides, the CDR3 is TGCAGCGTCCAAAGACTAGCGGGACGGAACAATGAGCAGTTCTTC.

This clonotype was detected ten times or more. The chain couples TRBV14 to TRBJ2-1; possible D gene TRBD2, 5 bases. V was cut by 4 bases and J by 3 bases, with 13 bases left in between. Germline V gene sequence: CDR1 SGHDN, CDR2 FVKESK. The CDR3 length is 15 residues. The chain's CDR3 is CASSRRRGHYNEQFF. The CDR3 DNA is TGTGCCAGCAGCCGGCGGAGAGGGCACTACAATGAGCAGTTCTTC.

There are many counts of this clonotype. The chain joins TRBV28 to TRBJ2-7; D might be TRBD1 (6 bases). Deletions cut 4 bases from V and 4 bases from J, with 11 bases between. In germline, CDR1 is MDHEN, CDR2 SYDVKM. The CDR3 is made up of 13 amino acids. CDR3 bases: TGTGCCAGCAGTTCAGGGGCTTCTTACGAGCAGTACTTC. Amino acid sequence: CASSSGASYEQYF.

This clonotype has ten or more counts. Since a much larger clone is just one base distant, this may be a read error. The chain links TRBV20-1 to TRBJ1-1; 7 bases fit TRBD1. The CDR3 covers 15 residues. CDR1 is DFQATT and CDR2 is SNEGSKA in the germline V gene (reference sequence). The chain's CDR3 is CGAREIRGVWPEAFF. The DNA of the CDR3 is TGCGGTGCTAGAGAGATCAGGGGGGTGTGGCCTGAAGCTTTCTTT.

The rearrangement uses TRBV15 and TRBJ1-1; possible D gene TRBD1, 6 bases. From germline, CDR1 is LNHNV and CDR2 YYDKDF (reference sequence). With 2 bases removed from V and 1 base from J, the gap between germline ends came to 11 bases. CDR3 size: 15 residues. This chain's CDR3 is CATSRLEGGNTEAFF. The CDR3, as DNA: TGTGCCACCAGCAGACTAGAGGGGGGGAACACTGAAGCTTTCTTT.

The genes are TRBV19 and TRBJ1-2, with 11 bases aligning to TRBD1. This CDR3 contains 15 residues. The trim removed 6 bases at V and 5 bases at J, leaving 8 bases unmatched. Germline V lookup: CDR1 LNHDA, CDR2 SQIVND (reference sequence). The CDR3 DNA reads TGTGCCAGTAGCCTGGACAGGGGGCAGAGGTATGGCTACACCTTC. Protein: CASSLDRGQRYGYTF.

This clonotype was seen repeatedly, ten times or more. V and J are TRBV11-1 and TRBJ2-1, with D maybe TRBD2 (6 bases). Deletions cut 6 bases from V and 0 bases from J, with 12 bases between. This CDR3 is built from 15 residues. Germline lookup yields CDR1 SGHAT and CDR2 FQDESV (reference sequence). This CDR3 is CASSRDLSSYNEQFF. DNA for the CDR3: TGTGCCAGCAGTCGGGACTTAAGCTCCTACAATGAGCAGTTCTTC.

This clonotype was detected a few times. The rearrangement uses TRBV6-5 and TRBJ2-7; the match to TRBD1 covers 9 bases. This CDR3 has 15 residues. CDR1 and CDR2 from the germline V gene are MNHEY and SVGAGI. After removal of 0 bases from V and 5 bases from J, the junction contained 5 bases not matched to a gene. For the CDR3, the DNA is TGTGCCAGCAGTTACTCTGGGACAGGGATCCACGAGCAGTACTTC. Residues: CASSYSGTGIHEQYF.

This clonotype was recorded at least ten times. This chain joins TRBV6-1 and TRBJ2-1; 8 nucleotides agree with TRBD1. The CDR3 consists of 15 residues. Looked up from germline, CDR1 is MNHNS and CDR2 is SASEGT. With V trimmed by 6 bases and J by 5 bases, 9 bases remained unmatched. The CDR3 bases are TGTGCCAGCAGCCCACAGGGGGATTGGAACAATGAGCAGTTCTTC. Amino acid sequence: CASSPQGDWNNEQFF.

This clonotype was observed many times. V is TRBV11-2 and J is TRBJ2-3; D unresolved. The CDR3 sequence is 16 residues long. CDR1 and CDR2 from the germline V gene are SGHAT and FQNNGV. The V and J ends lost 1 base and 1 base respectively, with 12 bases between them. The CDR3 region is CASSLGRLDGTDTQYF. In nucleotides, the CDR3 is TGTGCCAGCAGCTTAGGGCGGCTAGATGGCACAGATACGCAGTATTTT.

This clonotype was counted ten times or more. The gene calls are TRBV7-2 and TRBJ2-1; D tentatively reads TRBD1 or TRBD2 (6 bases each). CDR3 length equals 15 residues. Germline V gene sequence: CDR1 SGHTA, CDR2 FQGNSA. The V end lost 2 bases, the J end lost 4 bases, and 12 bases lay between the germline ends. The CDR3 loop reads CASSLKGGSYNEQFF. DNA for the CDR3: TGTGCCAGCAGCTTAAAGGGGGGTTCGTACAATGAGCAGTTCTTC.

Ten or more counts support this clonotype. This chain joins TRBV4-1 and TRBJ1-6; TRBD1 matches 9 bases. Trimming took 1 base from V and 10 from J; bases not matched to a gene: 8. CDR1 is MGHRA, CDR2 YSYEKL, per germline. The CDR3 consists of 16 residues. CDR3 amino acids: CASSQGFRQGESPLHF. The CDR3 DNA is TGCGCCAGCAGCCAAGGATTTAGACAGGGGGAGTCACCCCTCCACTTT.

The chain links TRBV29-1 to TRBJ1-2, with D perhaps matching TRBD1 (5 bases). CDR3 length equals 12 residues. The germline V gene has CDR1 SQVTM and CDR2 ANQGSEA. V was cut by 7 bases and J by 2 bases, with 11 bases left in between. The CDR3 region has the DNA TGCAGCGCCACTGGGGGGAACTATGGCTACACCTTC. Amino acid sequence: CSATGGNYGYTF.

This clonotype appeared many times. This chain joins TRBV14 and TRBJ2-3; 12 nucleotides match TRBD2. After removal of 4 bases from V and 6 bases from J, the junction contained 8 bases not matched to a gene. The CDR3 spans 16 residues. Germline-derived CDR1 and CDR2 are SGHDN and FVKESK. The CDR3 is CASSPLAGGQRDTQYF. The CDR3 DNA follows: TGTGCCAGCAGCCCACTAGCGGGAGGCCAGCGGGATACGCAGTATTTT.

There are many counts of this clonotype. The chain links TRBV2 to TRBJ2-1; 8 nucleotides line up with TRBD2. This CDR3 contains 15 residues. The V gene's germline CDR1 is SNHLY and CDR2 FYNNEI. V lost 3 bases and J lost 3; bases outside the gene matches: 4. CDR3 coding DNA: TGTGCCAGCAGTGAGGGTCTAGCGGGCTACAATGAGCAGTTCTTC. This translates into CASSEGLAGYNEQFF.

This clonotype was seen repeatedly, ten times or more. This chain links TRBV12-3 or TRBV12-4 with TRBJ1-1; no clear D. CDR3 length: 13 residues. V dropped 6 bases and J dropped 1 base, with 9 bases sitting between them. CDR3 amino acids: CASSQIKNTEAFF. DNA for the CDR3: TGTGCCAGCAGCCAGATCAAGAACACTGAAGCTTTCTTT.

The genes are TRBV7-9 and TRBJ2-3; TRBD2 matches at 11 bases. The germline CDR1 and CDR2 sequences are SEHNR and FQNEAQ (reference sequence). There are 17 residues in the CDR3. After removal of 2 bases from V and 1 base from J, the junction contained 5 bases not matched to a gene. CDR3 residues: CASSLLVSGRGTDTQYF. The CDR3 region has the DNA TGTGCCAGCAGCTTATTGGTTAGCGGGAGGGGCACAGATACGCAGTATTTT.

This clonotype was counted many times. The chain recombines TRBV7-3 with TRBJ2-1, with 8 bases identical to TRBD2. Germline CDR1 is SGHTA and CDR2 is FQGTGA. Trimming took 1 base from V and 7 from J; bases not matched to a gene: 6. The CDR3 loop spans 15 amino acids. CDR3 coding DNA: TGTGCCAGCAGCTTAAATTGGGGCGGGGGGAATGAGCAGTTCTTC. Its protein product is CASSLNWGGGNEQFF.

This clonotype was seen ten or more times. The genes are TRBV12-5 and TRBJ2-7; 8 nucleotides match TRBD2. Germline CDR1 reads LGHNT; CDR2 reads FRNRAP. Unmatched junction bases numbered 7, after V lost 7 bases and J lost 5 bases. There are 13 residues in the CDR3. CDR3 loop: CASAGGGLDEQYF. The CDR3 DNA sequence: TGTGCTAGTGCCGGGGGGGGCCTCGACGAGCAGTACTTC.

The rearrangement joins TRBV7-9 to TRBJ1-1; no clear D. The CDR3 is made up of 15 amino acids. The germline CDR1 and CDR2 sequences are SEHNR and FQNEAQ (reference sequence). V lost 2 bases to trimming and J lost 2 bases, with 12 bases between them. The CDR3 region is CASSLFRRTNTEAFF. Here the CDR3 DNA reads TGTGCCAGCAGCTTATTCAGACGGACTAACACTGAAGCTTTCTTT.

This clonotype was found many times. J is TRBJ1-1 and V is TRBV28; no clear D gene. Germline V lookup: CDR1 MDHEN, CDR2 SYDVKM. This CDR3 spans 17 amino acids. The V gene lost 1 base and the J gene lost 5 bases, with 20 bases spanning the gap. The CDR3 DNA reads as TGTGCCAGCAGTTTATTGAGACTGACTCTCCAAAGGACTGAAGCTTTCTTT. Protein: CASSLLRLTLQRTEAFF.

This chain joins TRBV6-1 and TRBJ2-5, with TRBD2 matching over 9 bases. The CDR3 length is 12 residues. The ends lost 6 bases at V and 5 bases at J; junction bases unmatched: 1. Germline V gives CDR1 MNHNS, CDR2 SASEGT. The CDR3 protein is CASRSGGETQYF. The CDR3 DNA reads TGTGCCAGCAGGAGCGGGGGGGAGACCCAGTACTTC.

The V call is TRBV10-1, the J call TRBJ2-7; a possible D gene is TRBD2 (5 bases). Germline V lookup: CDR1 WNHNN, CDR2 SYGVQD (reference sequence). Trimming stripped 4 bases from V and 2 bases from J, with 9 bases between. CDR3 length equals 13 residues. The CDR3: CASSVGVTYEQYF. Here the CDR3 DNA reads TGCGCCAGCAGTGTGGGAGTTACCTACGAGCAGTACTTC.

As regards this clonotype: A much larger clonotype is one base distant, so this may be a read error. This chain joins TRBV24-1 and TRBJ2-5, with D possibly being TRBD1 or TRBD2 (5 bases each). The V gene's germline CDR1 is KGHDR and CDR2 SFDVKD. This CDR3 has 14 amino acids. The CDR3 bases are TGTGCCACCAGTGGGGCCGGGACCCAAGATACCCAGTACTTC. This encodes CATSGAGTQDTQYF.

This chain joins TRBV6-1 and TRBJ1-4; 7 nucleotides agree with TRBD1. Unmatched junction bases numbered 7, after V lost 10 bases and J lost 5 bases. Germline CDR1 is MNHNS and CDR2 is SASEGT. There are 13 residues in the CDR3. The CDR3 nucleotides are TGTGCCACCAGGGGGGCAGAGAATGAAAAACTGTTTTTT. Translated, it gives CATRGAENEKLFF.

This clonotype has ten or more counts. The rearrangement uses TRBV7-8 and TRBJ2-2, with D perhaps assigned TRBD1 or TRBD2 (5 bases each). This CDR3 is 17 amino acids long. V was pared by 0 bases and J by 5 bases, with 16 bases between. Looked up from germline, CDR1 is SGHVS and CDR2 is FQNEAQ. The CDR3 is CASSLALRGRRTGELFF. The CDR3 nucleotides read TGTGCCAGCAGCTTAGCGCTAAGGGGCCGGAGGACCGGGGAGCTGTTTTTT.

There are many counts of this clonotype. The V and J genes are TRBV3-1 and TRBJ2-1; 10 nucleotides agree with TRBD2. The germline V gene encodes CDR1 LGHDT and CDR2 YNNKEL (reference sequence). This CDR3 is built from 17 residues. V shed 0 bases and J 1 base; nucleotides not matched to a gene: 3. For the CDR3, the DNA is TGTGCCAGCAGCCAAGAGCTAGCGGGGGCGTCCTACAATGAGCAGTTCTTC. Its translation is CASSQELAGASYNEQFF.

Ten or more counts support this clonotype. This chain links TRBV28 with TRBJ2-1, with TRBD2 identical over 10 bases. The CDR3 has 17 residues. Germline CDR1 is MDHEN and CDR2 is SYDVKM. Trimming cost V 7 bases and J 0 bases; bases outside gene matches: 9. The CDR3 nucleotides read TGTGCCAGCAATACGGGACTAGCGTGCTGCTCCTACAATGAGCAGTTCTTC. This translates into CASNTGLACCSYNEQFF.

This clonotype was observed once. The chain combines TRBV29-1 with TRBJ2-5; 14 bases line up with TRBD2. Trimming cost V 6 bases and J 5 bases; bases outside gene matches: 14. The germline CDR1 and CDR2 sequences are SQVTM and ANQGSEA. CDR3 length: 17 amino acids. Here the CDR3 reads CSVCLIGTSGSRETQYF. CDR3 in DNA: TGCAGCGTCTGTTTGATCGGGACTAGCGGGAGTCGGGAGACCCAGTACTTC. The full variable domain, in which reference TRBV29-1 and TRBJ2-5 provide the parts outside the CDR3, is SAVISQKPSRDICQRGTSLTIQCQVDSQVTMMFWYRQQPGQSLTLIATANQGSEATYESGFVIDKFPISRPNLTFSTLTVSNMSPEDSSIYLCSVCLIGTSGSRETQYFGPGTRLLVL.